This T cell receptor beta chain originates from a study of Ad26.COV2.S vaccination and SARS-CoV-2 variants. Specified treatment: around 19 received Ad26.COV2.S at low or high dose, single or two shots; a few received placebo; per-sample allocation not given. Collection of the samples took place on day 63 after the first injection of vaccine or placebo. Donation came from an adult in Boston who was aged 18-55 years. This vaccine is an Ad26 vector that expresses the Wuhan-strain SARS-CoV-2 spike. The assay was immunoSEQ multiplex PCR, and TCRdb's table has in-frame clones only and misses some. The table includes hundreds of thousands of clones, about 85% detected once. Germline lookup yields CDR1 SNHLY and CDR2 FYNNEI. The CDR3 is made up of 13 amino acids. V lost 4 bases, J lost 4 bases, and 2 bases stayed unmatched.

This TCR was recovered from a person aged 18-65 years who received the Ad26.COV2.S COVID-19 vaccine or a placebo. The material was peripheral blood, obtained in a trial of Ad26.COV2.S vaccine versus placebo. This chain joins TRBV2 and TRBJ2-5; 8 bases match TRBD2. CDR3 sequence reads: CASSGLARETQYF. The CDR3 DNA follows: TGTGCCAGCAGTGGACTAGCGAGAGAGACCCAGTACTTC.